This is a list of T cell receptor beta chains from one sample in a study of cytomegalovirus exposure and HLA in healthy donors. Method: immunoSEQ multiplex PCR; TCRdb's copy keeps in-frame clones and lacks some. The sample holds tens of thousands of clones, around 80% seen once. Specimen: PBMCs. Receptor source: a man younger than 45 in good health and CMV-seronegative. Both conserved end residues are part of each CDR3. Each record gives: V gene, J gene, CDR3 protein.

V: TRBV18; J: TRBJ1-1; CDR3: CASSQNFMGSGTEAFF
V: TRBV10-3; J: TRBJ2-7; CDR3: CAISDKTGTYEQYF
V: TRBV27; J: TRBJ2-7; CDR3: CASSFRGGETYEQYF
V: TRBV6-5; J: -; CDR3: CASSYSFEAGRYEQYF
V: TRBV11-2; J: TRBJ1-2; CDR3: CASSLNRVGGYGYTF
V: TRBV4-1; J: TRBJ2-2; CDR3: CASTQADRANTGELFF
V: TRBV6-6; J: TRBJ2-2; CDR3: CASSYVRNLNTGELFF
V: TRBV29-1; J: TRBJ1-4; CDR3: CSGGSGGQGTNEKLFF
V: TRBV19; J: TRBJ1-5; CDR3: CASTDHGQGWNQPQHF
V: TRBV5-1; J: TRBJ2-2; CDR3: CASSFGGNTGELFF
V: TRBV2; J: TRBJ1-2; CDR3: CASRDTPNYGYTF
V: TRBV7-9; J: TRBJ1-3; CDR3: CASSSQRRETGNTIYF
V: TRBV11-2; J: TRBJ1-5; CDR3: CASSLGQNSNQPQHF
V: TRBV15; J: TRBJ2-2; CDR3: CATRVRDFANTGELFF
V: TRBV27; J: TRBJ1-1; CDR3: CASSWGRNTEAFF
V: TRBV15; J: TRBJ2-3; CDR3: CATSGQGGGTDTQYF
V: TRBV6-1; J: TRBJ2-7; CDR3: CASSGGLISSYEQYF
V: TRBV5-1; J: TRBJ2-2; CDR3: CASSLVQGNTGELFF
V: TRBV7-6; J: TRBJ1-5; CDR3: CASSAGTRTGANQPQHF
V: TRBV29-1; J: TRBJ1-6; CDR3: CSVVLAGKNSPLHF
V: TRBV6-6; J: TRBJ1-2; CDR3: CASSYSLSYGYTF
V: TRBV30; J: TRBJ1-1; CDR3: CAWSVWGGAPEAFF
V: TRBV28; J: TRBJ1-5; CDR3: CASSTTGTGVIQPQHF
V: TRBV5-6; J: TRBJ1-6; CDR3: CASSLTTGWSYNSPLHF
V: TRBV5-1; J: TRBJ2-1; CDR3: CASSSAGDEQFF
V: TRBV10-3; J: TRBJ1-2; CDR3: CATVQGAHGYTF
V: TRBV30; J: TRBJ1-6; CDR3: CAWGQGPFNSPLHF
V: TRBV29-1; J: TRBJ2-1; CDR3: CSIGGTGNYNEQFF
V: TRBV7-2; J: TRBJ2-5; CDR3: CASSQGRGRETQYF
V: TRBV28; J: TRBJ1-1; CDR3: CASSLAARQAHTEAFF
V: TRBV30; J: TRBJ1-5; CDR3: CAWSVPGGYQHF
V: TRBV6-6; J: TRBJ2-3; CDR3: CASSSRLAGGTDTQYF
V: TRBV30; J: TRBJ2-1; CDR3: CACRGGSSYNEQFF
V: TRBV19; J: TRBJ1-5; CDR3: CASSLDRAPYQPQHF
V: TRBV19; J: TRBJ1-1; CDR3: CASSEQGGTEAFF
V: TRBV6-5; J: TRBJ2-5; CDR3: CASSTRVEETQYF
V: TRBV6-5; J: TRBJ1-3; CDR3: CASSYGIGSSGNTIYF
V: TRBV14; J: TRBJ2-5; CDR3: CASSQGGLAGWTQYF
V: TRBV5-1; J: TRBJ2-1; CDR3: CASGPSGGYNEQFF
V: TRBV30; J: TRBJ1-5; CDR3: CAWSRDNQPQHF
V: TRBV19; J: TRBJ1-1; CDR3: CASSIGGGAAVGAFF
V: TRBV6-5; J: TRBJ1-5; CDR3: CASSYQSNQPQHF
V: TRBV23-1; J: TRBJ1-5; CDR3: CASSPSGSDNQPQHF
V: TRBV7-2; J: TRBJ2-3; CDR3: CASSLVGTGSTDTQYF
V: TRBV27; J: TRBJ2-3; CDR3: CASSDLPGDTQYF
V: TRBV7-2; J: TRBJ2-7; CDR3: CASSLAGDEQYF
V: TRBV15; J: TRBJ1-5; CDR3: CATRLGTGGNQPQHF
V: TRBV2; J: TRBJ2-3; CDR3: CASSPGLAGDTDTQYF
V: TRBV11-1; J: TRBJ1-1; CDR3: CASSALMYTEAFF
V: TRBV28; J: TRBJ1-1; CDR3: CASNHPDRNTEAFF
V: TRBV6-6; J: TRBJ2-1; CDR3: CASSPEGLAYNEQFF